Each of the 15 T cell receptor beta chains below was sequenced from the same sample in a study of quantifying T cell responses using KT2 cells. Study details: RNA was reverse transcribed with TCR alpha and beta constant-region primers.

An oligo carrying a UMI was ligated to the cDNA 3' end. The first PCR ran approximately 4 cycles with an equimolar RC1.1 and RC1.2 beta primer mix. MiXCR, applied by TCRdb to the UMI-ligation and nested PCR reads, yields one record per CDR3 protein. Of tens of thousands of distinct CDR3 sequences in the sample, 11% are singletons; the top ten hold more than 9%. Sequencing was carried out using PBMCs spiked with cells of the T cell clone KT2. The origin of the receptors is a human donor.

This clonotype was seen at least ten times. The chain has TRBV7-3 and TRBJ2-5; D may be TRBD1 or TRBD2 (5 bases each). This CDR3 has 15 residues. Germline V lookup: CDR1 SGHTA, CDR2 FQGTGA. V shed 3 bases and J shed 4 bases, with 15 bases lying between them. CDR3 residues: CASSFNPGTRETQYF. In nucleotides, the CDR3 is TGTGCCAGCAGCTTTAACCCCGGGACGAGAGAGACCCAGTACTTC. Variable domain in full (rest from reference TRBV7-3 and TRBJ2-5): GAGVSQTPSNKVTEKGKYVELRCDPISGHTALYWYRQSLGQGPEFLIYFQGTGAADDSGLPNDRFFAVRPEGSVSTLKIQRTERGDSAVYLCASSFNPGTRETQYFGPGTRLLVL.

This clonotype is termed medium-sized. The chain combines TRBV11-2 with TRBJ2-7, with D possibly matching TRBD1 (6 bases). Per germline, CDR1 SGHAT and CDR2 FQNNGV. The CDR3 runs 14 residues. V was pared by 8 bases and J by 2 bases, with 16 bases between. DNA for the CDR3: TGTGCCAGCCGTCCCCTGACAGGACCCTACGAGCAGTACTTC. Translated, it gives CASRPLTGPYEQYF.

The chain uses TRBV3-1 and TRBJ1-2; the match to TRBD1 covers 8 bases. Germline CDR1 and CDR2: LGHDT and YNNKEL (reference sequence). V dropped 5 bases and J dropped 5; count of bases not matched to a gene: 7. The CDR3 spans 14 residues. The CDR3 nucleotides are TGTGCCAGCAGCAAGGACAGGGAAGCGTATGGCTACACCTTC. Its translation: CASSKDREAYGYTF.

By its share, this clonotype is medium-sized. J is TRBJ2-4 and V is TRBV12-3 or TRBV12-4; 7 bases are shared with TRBD1. CDR3 size: 13 residues. J lost 5 bases, V lost 3 bases, and 1 base had no gene match. The CDR3 DNA sequence: TGTGCCAGCAGTTTCGGGACAGAAAACATTCAGTACTTC. This encodes CASSFGTENIQYF.

This clonotype was found a few times. The rearrangement uses TRBV5-4 and TRBJ2-2, with D unclear. CDR3 length: 14 amino acids. Per the germline V gene, CDR1 is SGHNT and CDR2 is YYREEE (reference sequence). V lost 3 bases, J lost 0 bases, and 6 bases lay in between. CDR3 region: CASSWIANTGELFF. The CDR3 DNA reads as TGTGCCAGCAGCTGGATTGCGAACACCGGGGAGCTGTTTTTT.

This clonotype has only a few counts. The chain has TRBV11-3 and TRBJ2-1; 8 bases fit TRBD2. Germline trimming cut 1 base from V and 9 bases from J; bases unmatched to any gene: 8. This CDR3 is 15 amino acids long. Germline values: CDR1 SGHNT, CDR2 YENEEA. The CDR3 DNA is TGTGCCAGCAGCTTAGCTGGACTAGCTGTTACTGAGCAGTTCTTC. Translated: CASSLAGLAVTEQFF. Complete variable domain (other parts from reference TRBV11-3 and TRBJ2-1): EAGVVQSPRYKIIEKKQPVAFWCNPISGHNTLYWYLQNLGQGPELLIRYENEEAVDDSQLPKDRFSAERLKGVDSTLKIQPAELGDSAVYLCASSLAGLAVTEQFFGPGTRLTVL.

The chain employs TRBV15 and TRBJ1-1, with D tentatively TRBD1 (5 bases). The CDR3 sequence is 13 residues long. With 0 bases removed from V and 7 bases from J, the gap between germline ends came to 9 bases. CDR1 is LNHNV and CDR2 is YYDKDF in the germline V gene (reference sequence). CDR3 nucleotides: TGTGCCACCAGCAGAGACCGACAGAATGAAGCTTTCTTT. Translated, it gives CATSRDRQNEAFF. Filled out from reference TRBV15 and TRBJ1-1, the complete variable domain reads DAMVIQNPRYQVTQFGKPVTLSCSQTLNHNVMYWYQQKSSQAPKLLFHYYDKDFNNEADTPDNFQSRRPNTSFCFLDIRSPGLGDTAMYLCATSRDRQNEAFFGQGTRLTVV.

The chain has TRBV6-5 and TRBJ1-1, with D hard to call. This CDR3 region has 14 residues. V gave up 4 bases and J gave up 4 bases, with 13 bases separating them. Germline V gene lookup returns CDR1 MNHEY and CDR2 SVGAGI. The CDR3 nucleotides read TGTGCCAGCAGTTCCCAGCGACGCGGCACTGAAGCTTTCTTT. It yields the protein CASSSQRRGTEAFF.

This clonotype was found a few times. This rearrangement joins TRBV20-1 to TRBJ1-1; possibly TRBD1 for D (6 bases). CDR1 is DFQATT and CDR2 is SNEGSKA in the germline V gene (reference sequence). V lost 2 bases and J lost 5, with 15 bases in between. There are 14 residues in the CDR3. In DNA form, the CDR3 reads TGCAGTGCTAGACCGGGCCAGGGGTGGACTGAAGCTTTCTTT. Its translation: CSARPGQGWTEAFF.

This clonotype was seen more than once but under ten times. The V gene is TRBV11-2, the J gene TRBJ2-7, with no clear D. Looked up from germline, CDR1 is SGHAT and CDR2 is FQNNGV. The CDR3 sequence is 13 residues long. Trimming took off 5 bases at V and 2 bases at J, with 10 bases between the two ends. CDR3 nucleotide sequence: TGTGCCAGCAGCCGAGTACGTGCCTACGAGCAGTACTTC. Its translation is CASSRVRAYEQYF. The whole variable domain, filled in from reference TRBV11-2 and TRBJ2-7, reads EAGVAQSPRYKIIEKRQSVAFWCNPISGHATLYWYQQILGQGPKLLIQFQNNGVVDDSQLPKDRFSAERLKGVDSTLKIQPAKLEDSAVYLCASSRVRAYEQYFGPGTRLTVT.

The genes are TRBV30 and TRBJ1-6; D may be TRBD1 (6 bases). Trimming cost V 2 bases and J 7 bases, with 9 bases left between them. The V gene's germline CDR1 is GTSNPN and CDR2 SVGIG (reference sequence). CDR3 length: 13 residues. The CDR3 region is CAWSKQGNSPLHF. CDR3 coding DNA: TGTGCCTGGAGTAAACAGGGCAATTCACCCCTCCACTTT.

About this clonotype: Compared with germline, one end of the junction differs, possibly owing to a read error. The chain employs TRBV6-5 and TRBJ1-1, with 7 bases aligning to TRBD1. The CDR3 is 14 amino acids. The germline CDR1 and CDR2 sequences are MNHEY and SVGAGI. This CDR3 is CASSTTTGNPEAFF. The CDR3 DNA is TGTGCCAGCAGTACAACGACAGGGAACCCTGAAGCTTTCTTT.

The chain employs TRBV29-1 and TRBJ1-2; 11 nucleotides agree with TRBD1. In germline, CDR1 is SQVTM, CDR2 ANQGSEA. This CDR3 spans 17 amino acids. V trimming: 7 bases; J trimming: 4 bases; junction bases outside the gene matches: 17. As DNA, the CDR3 is TGCAGCGCTTACTCCGGGACAGGGGGTCAAGGTAGCTATGGCTACACCTTC. Translation gives CSAYSGTGGQGSYGYTF.

This clonotype was counted only a few times. The chain employs TRBV20-1 and TRBJ2-7, with D unresolved. This CDR3 comprises 13 residues. V lost 0 bases to trimming and J lost 1 base, with 7 bases between them. Germline CDR1 and CDR2: DFQATT and SNEGSKA (reference sequence). CDR3 bases: TGCAGTGCTAGAGATTTCCGGTCCTACGAGCAGTACTTC. It codes for CSARDFRSYEQYF.

This clonotype was detected many times. V usage is TRBV19 and J usage is TRBJ2-3, with no clear D. CDR3 length equals 16 residues. Trimming removed 4 bases from V and 2 bases from J, with 16 bases in between. The germline CDR1 and CDR2 sequences are LNHDA and SQIVND (reference sequence). This chain's CDR3 is CASSTQSGLYTDTQYF. The DNA of the CDR3 is TGTGCCAGTAGTACCCAATCCGGGCTCTACACAGATACGCAGTATTTT.